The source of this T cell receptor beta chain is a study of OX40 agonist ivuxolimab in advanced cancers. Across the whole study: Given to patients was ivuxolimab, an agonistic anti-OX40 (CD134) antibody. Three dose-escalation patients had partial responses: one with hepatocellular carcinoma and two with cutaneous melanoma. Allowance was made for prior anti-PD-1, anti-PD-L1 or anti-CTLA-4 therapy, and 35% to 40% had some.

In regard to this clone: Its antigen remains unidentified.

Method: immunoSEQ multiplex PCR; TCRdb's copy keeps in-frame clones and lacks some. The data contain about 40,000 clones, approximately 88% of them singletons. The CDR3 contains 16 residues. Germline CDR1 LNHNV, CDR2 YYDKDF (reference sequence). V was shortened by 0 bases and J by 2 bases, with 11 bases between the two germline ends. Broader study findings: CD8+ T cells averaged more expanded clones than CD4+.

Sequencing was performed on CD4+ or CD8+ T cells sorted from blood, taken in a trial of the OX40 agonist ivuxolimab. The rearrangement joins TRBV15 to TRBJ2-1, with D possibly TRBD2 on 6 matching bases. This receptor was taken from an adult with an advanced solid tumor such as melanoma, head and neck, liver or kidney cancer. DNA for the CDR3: TGTGCCACCAGCAGAGATCTGGGGGGAGCCTACAATGAGCAGTTCTTC. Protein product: CATSRDLGGAYNEQFF.